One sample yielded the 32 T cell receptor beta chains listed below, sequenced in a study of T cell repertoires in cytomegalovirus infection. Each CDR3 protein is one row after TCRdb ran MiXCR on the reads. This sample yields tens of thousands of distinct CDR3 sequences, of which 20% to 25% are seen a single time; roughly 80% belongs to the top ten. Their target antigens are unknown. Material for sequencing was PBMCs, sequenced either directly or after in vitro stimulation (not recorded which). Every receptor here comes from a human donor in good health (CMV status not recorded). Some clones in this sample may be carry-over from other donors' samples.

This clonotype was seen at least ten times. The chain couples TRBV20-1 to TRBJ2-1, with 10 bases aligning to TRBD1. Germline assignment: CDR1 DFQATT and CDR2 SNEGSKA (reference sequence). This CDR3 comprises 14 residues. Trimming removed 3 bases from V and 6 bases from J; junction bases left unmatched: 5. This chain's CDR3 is CSARGGTGANEQFF. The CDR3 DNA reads TGCAGTGCTAGGGGAGGGACAGGGGCCAATGAGCAGTTCTTC.

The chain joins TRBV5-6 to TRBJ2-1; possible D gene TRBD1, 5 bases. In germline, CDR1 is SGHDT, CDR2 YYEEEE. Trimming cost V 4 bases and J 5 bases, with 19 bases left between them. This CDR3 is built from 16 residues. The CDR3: CASSTPGLGANNEQFF. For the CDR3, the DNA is TGTGCCAGCAGCACCCCGGGTCTTGGGGCGAACAATGAGCAGTTCTTC.

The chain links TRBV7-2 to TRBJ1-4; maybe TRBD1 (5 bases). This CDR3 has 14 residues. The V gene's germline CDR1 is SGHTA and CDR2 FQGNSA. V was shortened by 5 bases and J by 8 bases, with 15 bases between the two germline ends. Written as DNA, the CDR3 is TGTGCCAGCAGCGCAAAACAGGTAGAGGAAAAACTGTTTTTT. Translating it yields CASSAKQVEEKLFF.

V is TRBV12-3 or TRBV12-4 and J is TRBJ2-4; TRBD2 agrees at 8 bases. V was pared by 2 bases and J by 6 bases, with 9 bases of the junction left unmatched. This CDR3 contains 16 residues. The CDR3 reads CASSLSVGGGGNIQYF. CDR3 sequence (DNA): TGTGCCAGCAGTTTAAGTGTCGGGGGGGGAGGAAACATTCAGTACTTC.

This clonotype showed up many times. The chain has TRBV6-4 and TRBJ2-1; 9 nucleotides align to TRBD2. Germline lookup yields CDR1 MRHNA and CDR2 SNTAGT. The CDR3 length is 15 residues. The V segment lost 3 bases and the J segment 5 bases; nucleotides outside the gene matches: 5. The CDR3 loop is CASSEQTSGNNEQFF. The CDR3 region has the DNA TGTGCCAGCAGTGAACAGACTAGCGGAAACAATGAGCAGTTCTTC.

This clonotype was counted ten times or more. The CDR3 protein is CASSQGQRGPYNEQFF. CDR3 coding DNA: TGTGCCAGCAGTCAAGGCCAGCGGGGCCCCTACAATGAGCAGTTCTTC. The V and J genes are TRBV11-2 and TRBJ2-1, with 7 bases fitting TRBD2. CDR1 is SGHAT, CDR2 FQNNGV, per germline. The CDR3 runs 16 residues. The trim removed 6 bases at V and 2 bases at J, leaving 10 bases unmatched.

The CDR3 nucleotides are TGTGCCAGCAGTTTATTCGCGGGTAGCTCTGGGGCCAACGTCCTGACTTTC. Translating it yields CASSLFAGSSGANVLTF. The rearrangement links TRBV27 to TRBJ2-6; maybe TRBD2 (5 bases). The germline gives CDR1 MNHEY, CDR2 SMNVEV (reference sequence). The CDR3 consists of 17 residues. V was cut by 1 base and J by 0 bases, with 10 bases left in between. Using reference TRBV27 and TRBJ2-6 for the parts outside the CDR3, the full variable domain is EAQVTQNPRYLITVTGKKLTVTCSQNMNHEYMSWYRQDPGLGLRQIYYSMNVEVTDKGDVPEGYKVSRKEKRNFPLILESPSPNQTSLYFCASSLFAGSSGANVLTFGAGSRLTVL.

CDR3 in amino acids: CASSRPNSSGSSYNEQFF. The CDR3 DNA reads TGTGCCAGCAGCCGCCCCAACTCTAGCGGGAGCTCCTACAATGAGCAGTTCTTC. The chain joins TRBV7-9 to TRBJ2-1, with TRBD2 identical over 10 bases. Germline CDR1 SEHNR, CDR2 FQNEAQ (reference sequence). The CDR3 has 18 amino acids. V trimming: 5 bases; J trimming: 0 bases; junction bases outside the gene matches: 10. The full variable domain, in which reference TRBV7-9 and TRBJ2-1 provide the parts outside the CDR3, is DTGVSQNPRHKITKRGQNVTFRCDPISEHNRLYWYRQTLGQGPEFLTYFQNEAQLEKSRLLSDRFSAERPKGSFSTLEIQRTEQGDSAMYLCASSRPNSSGSSYNEQFFGPGTRLTVL.

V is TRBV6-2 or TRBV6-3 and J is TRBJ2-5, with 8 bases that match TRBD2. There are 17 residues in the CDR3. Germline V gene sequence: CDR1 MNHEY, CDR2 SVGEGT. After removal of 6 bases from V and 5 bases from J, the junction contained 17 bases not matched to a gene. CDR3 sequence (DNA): TGTGCCAGCAGGCGAAACCCGGGACTAGAGGCCAGGGAGACCCAGTACTTC. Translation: CASRRNPGLEARETQYF.

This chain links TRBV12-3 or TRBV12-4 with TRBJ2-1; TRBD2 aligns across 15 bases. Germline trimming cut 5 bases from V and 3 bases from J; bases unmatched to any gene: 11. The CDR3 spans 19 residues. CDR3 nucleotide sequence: TGTGCCAGCAGTCCAGGGACTAGCGGGAGGCCCCAAATCTACAATGAGCAGTTCTTC. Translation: CASSPGTSGRPQIYNEQFF.

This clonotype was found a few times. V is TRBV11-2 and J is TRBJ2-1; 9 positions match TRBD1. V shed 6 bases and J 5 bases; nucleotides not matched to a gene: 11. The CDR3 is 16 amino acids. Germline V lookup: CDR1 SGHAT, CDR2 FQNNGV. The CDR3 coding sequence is TGTGCCAGCAGTTTAATCCGAGGACAGGGGCACAATGAGCAGTTCTTC. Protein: CASSLIRGQGHNEQFF.

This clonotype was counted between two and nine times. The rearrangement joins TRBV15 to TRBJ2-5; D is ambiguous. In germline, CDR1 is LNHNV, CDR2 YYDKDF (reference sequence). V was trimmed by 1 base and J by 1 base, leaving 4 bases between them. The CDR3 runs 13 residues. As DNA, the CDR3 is TGTGCCACCAGCAGAGCTAGCCAAGAGACCCAGTACTTC. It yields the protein CATSRASQETQYF.

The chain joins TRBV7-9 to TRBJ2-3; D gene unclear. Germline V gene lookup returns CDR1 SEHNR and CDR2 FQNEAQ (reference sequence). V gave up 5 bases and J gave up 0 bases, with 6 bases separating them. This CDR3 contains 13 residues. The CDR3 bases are TGTGCCAGCAGCACAACTAGCACAGATACGCAGTATTTT. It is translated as CASSTTSTDTQYF.

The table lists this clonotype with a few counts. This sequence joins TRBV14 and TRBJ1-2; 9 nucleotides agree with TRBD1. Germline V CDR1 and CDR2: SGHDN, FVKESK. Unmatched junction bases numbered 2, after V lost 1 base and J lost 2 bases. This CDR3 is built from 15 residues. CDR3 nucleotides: TGTGCCAGCAGCCAAGGGGGACAGGGAAACTATGGCTACACCTTC. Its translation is CASSQGGQGNYGYTF.

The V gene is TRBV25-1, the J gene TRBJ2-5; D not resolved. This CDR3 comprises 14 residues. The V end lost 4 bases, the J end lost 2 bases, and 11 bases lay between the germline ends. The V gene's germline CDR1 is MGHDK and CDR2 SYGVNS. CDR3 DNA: TGTGCCAGCAGTGCCTTGAGCACTCAAGAGACCCAGTACTTC. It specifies CASSALSTQETQYF.

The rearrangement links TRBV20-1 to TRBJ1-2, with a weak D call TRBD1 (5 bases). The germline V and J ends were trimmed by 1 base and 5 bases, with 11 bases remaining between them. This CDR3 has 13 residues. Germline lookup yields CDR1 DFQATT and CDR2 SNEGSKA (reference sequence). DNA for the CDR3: TGCAGTGCTAGAGGGGGGGAACCTTATGGCTACACCTTC. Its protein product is CSARGGEPYGYTF.

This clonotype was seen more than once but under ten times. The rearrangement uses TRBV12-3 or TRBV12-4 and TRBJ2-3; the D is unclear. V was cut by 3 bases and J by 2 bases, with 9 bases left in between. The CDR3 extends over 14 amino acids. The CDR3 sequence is CASSLVRYTDTQYF. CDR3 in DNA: TGTGCCAGCAGTTTGGTGAGGTACACAGATACGCAGTATTTT.

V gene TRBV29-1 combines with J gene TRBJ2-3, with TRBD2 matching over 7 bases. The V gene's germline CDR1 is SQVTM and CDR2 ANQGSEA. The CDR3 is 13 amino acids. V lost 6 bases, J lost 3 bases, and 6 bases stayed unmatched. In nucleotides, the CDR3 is TGCAGCGTGGGAGGACTAGTAACAGATACGCAGTATTTT. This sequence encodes CSVGGLVTDTQYF.

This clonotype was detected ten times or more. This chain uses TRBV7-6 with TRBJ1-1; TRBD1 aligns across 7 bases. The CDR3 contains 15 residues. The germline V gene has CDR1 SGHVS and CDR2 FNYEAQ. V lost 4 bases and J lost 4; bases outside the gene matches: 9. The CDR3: CASSSPSGGGTEAFF. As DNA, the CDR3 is TGTGCCAGCAGCTCGCCATCAGGGGGAGGCACTGAAGCTTTCTTT.

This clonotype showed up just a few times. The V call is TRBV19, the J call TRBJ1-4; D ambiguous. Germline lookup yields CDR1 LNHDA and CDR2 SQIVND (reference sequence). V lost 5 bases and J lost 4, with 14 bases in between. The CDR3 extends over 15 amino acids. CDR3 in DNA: TGTGCCAGTAGTCCTACCTCGAGAAATAATGAAAAACTGTTTTTT. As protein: CASSPTSRNNEKLFF.

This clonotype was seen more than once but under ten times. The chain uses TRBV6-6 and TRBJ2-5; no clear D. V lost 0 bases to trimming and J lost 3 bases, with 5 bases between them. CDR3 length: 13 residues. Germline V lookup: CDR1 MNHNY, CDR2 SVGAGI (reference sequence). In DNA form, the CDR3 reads TGTGCCAGCAGTTACTCTCTGGAAGAGACCCAGTACTTC. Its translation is CASSYSLEETQYF.

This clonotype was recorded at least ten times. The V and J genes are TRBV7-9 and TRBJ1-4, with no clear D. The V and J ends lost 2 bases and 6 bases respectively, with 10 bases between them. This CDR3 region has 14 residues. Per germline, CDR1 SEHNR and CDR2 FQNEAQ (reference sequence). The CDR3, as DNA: TGTGCCAGCAGCTTAAGCCAGGCTGATGAAAAACTGTTTTTT. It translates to CASSLSQADEKLFF.

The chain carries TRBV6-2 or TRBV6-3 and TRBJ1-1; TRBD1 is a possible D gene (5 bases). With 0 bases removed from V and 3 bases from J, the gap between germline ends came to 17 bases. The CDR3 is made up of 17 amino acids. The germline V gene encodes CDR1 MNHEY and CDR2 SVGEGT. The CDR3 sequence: CASSYSSLGRQDTEAFF. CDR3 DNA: TGTGCCAGCAGTTACTCTTCTCTGGGACGTCAAGACACTGAAGCTTTCTTT.

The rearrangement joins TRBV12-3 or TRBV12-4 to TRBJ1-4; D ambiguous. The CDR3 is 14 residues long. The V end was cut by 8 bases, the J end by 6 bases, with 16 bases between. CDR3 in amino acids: CASASGIPHEKLFF. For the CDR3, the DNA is TGTGCCAGCGCTTCGGGGATCCCCCATGAAAAACTGTTTTTT.

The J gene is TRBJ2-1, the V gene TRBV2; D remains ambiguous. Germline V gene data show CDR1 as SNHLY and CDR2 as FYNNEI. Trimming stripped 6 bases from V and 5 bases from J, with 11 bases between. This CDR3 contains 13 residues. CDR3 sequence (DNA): TGTGCCAGCAGGGGTTTAGACGACAATGAGCAGTTCTTC. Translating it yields CASRGLDDNEQFF. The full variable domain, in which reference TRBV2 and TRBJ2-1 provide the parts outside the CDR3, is EPEVTQTPSHQVTQMGQEVILRCVPISNHLYFYWYRQILGQKVEFLVSFYNNEISEKSEIFDDQFSVERPDGSNFTLKIRSTKLEDSAMYFCASRGLDDNEQFFGPGTRLTVL.

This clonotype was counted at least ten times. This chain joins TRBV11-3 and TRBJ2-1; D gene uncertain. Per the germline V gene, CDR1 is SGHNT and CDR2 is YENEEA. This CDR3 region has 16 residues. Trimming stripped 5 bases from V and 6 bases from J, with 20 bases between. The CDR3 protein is CASSLWGQTDSNEQFF. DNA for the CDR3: TGTGCCAGCAGCCTCTGGGGTCAGACCGACTCCAATGAGCAGTTCTTC.

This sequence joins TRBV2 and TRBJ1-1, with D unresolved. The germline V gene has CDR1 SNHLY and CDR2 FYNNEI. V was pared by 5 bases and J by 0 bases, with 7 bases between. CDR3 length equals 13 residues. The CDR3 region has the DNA TGTGCCAGCAGTTCACGATTGAACACTGAAGCTTTCTTT. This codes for CASSSRLNTEAFF.

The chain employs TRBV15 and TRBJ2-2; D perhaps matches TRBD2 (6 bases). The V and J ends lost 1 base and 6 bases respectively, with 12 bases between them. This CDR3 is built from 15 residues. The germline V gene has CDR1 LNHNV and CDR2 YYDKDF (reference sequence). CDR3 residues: CATSRGISGSGELFF. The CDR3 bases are TGTGCCACCAGCAGAGGGATTAGCGGATCCGGGGAGCTGTTTTTT.

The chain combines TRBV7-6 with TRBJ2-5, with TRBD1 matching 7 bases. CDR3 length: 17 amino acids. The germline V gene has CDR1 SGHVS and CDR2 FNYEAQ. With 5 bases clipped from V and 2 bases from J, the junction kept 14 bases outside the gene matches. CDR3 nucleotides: TGTGCCAGCAGCGGAAGGACAGGTGTGGGACCACAAGAGACCCAGTACTTC. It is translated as CASSGRTGVGPQETQYF.

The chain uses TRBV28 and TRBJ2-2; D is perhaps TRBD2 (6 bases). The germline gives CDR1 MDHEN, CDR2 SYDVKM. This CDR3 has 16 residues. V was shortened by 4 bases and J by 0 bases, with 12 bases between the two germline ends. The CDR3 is CASSWSAGSNTGELFF. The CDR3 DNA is TGTGCCAGCAGTTGGAGTGCGGGGTCGAACACCGGGGAGCTGTTTTTT.

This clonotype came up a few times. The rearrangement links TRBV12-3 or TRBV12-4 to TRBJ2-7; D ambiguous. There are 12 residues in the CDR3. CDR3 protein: CASSLTEYDLDV. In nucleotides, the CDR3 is TGTGCCAGCAGTTTGACGGAATACGACTTGGACGTC.

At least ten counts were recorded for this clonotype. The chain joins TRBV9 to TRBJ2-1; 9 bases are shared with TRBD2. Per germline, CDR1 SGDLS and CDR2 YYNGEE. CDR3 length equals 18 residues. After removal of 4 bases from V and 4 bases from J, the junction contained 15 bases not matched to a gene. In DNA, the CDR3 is TGTGCCAGCAGCCAGCTAGGCTGGCGGGAGGGGGCTTACAATGAGCAGTTCTTC. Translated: CASSQLGWREGAYNEQFF.